The 22 T cell receptor beta chains listed next were all sequenced from one sample in a study of CD8 T cells in ankylosing spondylitis. TCRdb redid the calling of the 5' RACE reads with MiXCR, one entry per CDR3 protein. The sample has 100,000 to 150,000 distinct CDR3 sequences; approximately 6.8% are singletons. The material sequenced was blood, either unsorted or a sorted T cell fraction (not recorded which). The origin of the receptors is a male donor with ankylosing spondylitis or in good health (not recorded which).

In regard to this clonotype: A read error is possible here, since a much larger clone lies one base away. This sequence joins TRBV29-1 and TRBJ1-1; the D is unclear. The CDR3 extends over 12 amino acids. The V end was cut by 0 bases, the J end by 6 bases, with 8 bases between. Germline loops: CDR1 SQVTM, CDR2 ANQGSEA. CDR3 in DNA: TGCAGCGTTGAAGAGGAAGGGCCTGAAGCTTTCTTT. Amino acids: CSVEEEGPEAFF.

This chain uses TRBV12-3 or TRBV12-4 with TRBJ1-1, with D hard to call. V was clipped by 6 bases and J by 10 bases, with 12 bases between them. This CDR3 is built from 11 residues. CDR3 region: CASSFATAAFF. The CDR3, as DNA: TGTGCCAGCAGCTTCGCTACAGCAGCTTTCTTT.

This clonotype has a count of ten or more. V and J are TRBV5-1 and TRBJ2-3; no clear D gene. Germline V gene sequence: CDR1 SGHRS, CDR2 YFSETQ. This CDR3 is 16 amino acids long. The V and J ends lost 0 bases and 5 bases respectively, with 16 bases between them. The CDR3 loop reads CASSLEDRPAIDTQYF. The CDR3, as DNA: TGCGCCAGCAGCTTGGAAGACCGGCCTGCCATAGATACGCAGTATTTT.

This clonotype has ten or more counts. CDR3 DNA: TGTGCCAGCAGCTTACAACCGATATATGGCTACACCTTC. It is translated as CASSLQPIYGYTF. The chain has TRBV7-2 and TRBJ1-2; D uncertain. Germline CDR1 is SGHTA and CDR2 is FQGNSA. Trimming took off 2 bases at V and 5 bases at J, with 9 bases between the two ends. The CDR3 loop spans 13 amino acids.

This clonotype was observed at least ten times. V usage is TRBV3-1 and J usage is TRBJ1-5, with TRBD1 as a possible D gene (5 bases). The V gene lost 4 bases and the J gene lost 5 bases, with 9 bases spanning the gap. The CDR3 sequence is 13 residues long. CDR1 is LGHDT and CDR2 is YNNKEL in the germline V gene (reference sequence). CDR3 DNA sequence: TGTGCCAGCAGCCGGGACCGGTATCAGCCCCAGCATTTT. This translates into CASSRDRYQPQHF.

This clonotype was seen ten or more times. The chain has TRBV12-3 or TRBV12-4 and TRBJ2-3, with 7 bases identical to TRBD1. J lost 4 bases, V lost 6 bases, and 4 bases had no gene match. The CDR3 is 13 residues long. CDR3 sequence (DNA): TGTGCCAGCAGGGCGACAGGGTCAGATACGCAGTATTTT. Protein: CASRATGSDTQYF.

This clonotype was counted many times. This chain uses TRBV7-3 with TRBJ2-2; D is undetermined. CDR1 and CDR2 from the germline V gene are SGHTA and FQGTGA. The CDR3 is 14 residues long. V lost 3 bases, J lost 6 bases, and 11 bases lay in between. CDR3 nucleotide sequence: TGTGCCAGCAGCTTTAGTCATGGAGCCGGGGAGCTGTTTTTT. It specifies CASSFSHGAGELFF.

This clonotype has at least ten counts. V gene TRBV28 combines with J gene TRBJ2-7, with D possibly called TRBD1 or TRBD2 (5 bases each). Germline CDR1 MDHEN, CDR2 SYDVKM. V was clipped by 2 bases and J by 5 bases, with 25 bases between them. The CDR3 is 18 amino acids. The CDR3 sequence: CASSLSLGFGTLYDEQYF. In DNA form, the CDR3 reads TGTGCCAGCAGTTTAAGTCTCGGTTTTGGGACGTTGTATGACGAGCAGTACTTC. Variable domain in full (rest from reference TRBV28 and TRBJ2-7): DVKVTQSSRYLVKRTGEKVFLECVQDMDHENMFWYRQDPGLGLRLIYFSYDVKMKEKGDIPEGYSVSREKKERFSLILESASTNQTSMYLCASSLSLGFGTLYDEQYFGPGTRLTVT.

This clonotype was counted many times. This chain links TRBV4-2 with TRBJ2-7; D remains unclear. From germline, CDR1 is LGHNA and CDR2 YNFKEQ. V lost 1 base and J lost 5, with 3 bases in between. The CDR3 sequence is 11 residues long. In DNA form, the CDR3 reads TGTGCCAGCAGCCAAGCGAACGAGCAGTACTTC. Its protein is CASSQANEQYF.

CDR3 protein: CASSLESRGRAFF. The CDR3, as DNA: TGCGCCAGCAGCTTGGAGTCGAGAGGGCGAGCTTTCTTT. This rearrangement joins TRBV5-1 to TRBJ1-1; D remains ambiguous. The germline gives CDR1 SGHRS, CDR2 YFSETQ. Trimming shortened V by 0 bases and J by 10 bases, and 13 bases separated the two germline ends. The CDR3 is 13 amino acids.

This clonotype was seen many times. The chain joins TRBV20-1 to TRBJ2-7, with D possibly being TRBD2 (5 bases). V was shortened by 4 bases and J by 0 bases, with 7 bases between the two germline ends. The CDR3 sequence is 12 residues long. Germline loops: CDR1 DFQATT, CDR2 SNEGSKA (reference sequence). The CDR3 sequence: CSATGLSYEQYF. As DNA, the CDR3 is TGCAGTGCTACCGGACTCTCCTACGAGCAGTACTTC.

The rearrangement joins TRBV5-6 to TRBJ2-3; D could derive from TRBD1 or TRBD2 (5 bases each). The V and J ends lost 5 bases and 1 base respectively, with 14 bases between them. The germline gives CDR1 SGHDT, CDR2 YYEEEE. The CDR3 runs to 15 residues. As DNA, the CDR3 is TGTGCCAGCAGTCATGATAGGGGAGGCACAGATACGCAGTATTTT. Translating gives CASSHDRGGTDTQYF.

This clonotype was observed at least ten times. The rearrangement links TRBV6-5 to TRBJ2-7; D perhaps matches TRBD2 (5 bases). This CDR3 contains 16 residues. V was pared by 0 bases and J by 9 bases, with 21 bases between. CDR1 and CDR2 from the germline V gene are MNHEY and SVGAGI. The chain's CDR3 is CASSYSTIDTSSGQYF. The DNA of the CDR3 is TGTGCCAGCAGTTACTCGACAATAGACACCTCAAGCGGGCAGTACTTC.

This clonotype was counted a few times. The gene calls are TRBV20-1 and TRBJ1-1; D is undetermined. This CDR3 has 11 amino acids. Germline lookup yields CDR1 DFQATT and CDR2 SNEGSKA (reference sequence). CDR3 DNA: TGCAGCGTCCGGAGGCTCACTGAAGCTTTCTTT. As protein: CSVRRLTEAFF.

In this sample, this clonotype turned up many times. The rearrangement joins TRBV5-1 to TRBJ2-4; a possible D gene is TRBD2 (7 bases). Trimming pared 0 bases from V and 6 bases from J, leaving 10 bases between. There are 14 residues in the CDR3. Germline V gene lookup returns CDR1 SGHRS and CDR2 YFSETQ. CDR3 protein: CASSLDREGNIQYF. The DNA for the CDR3 is TGCGCCAGCAGCTTGGACAGGGAGGGAAACATTCAGTACTTC.

This clonotype was observed many times. The V call is TRBV20-1, the J call TRBJ2-1; the D call may be TRBD1 or TRBD2 (6 bases each). In germline, CDR1 is DFQATT, CDR2 SNEGSKA (reference sequence). The CDR3 extends over 14 amino acids. With 8 bases removed from V and 4 bases from J, the gap between germline ends came to 18 bases. The CDR3 DNA is TGCAGTTCCCCTAATAGGGGGGTTTACAATGAGCAGTTCTTC. It specifies CSSPNRGVYNEQFF.

This clonotype was recorded at least ten times. J is TRBJ1-1 and V is TRBV5-1; TRBD1 matches at 7 bases. V trimming: 6 bases; J trimming: 5 bases; junction bases outside the gene matches: 7. Germline V gene sequence: CDR1 SGHRS, CDR2 YFSETQ. The length of the CDR3 is 13 residues. CDR3 bases: TGCGCCAGCAAGGGGGCTCAAGTTACTGAAGCTTTCTTT. This sequence encodes CASKGAQVTEAFF.

Many counts were recorded for this clonotype. V usage is TRBV12-3 or TRBV12-4 and J usage is TRBJ1-6; D gene uncertain. The CDR3 is 13 residues long. V lost 2 bases and J 6 bases, leaving 5 bases between the germline ends. The CDR3 nucleotides are TGTGCCAGCAGTTTAAACAGTAATTCACCCCTCCACTTT. This translates into CASSLNSNSPLHF.

Details on this clonotype: Given a much more abundant clone one base away, this may be a read error. The chain employs TRBV20-1 and TRBJ2-3; D is possibly TRBD2 (5 bases). The germline gives CDR1 DFQATT, CDR2 SNEGSKA (reference sequence). The CDR3 extends over 15 amino acids. In nucleotides, the CDR3 is TGCAGAGCTAGGAAAGGGAGTCCAGTAGTAGATACGCAGTATTTT. Encoded protein: CRARKGSPVVDTQYF.

There are many counts of this clonotype. The rearrangement joins TRBV5-6 to TRBJ1-2; D not resolved. This CDR3 region has 13 residues. The germline gives CDR1 SGHDT, CDR2 YYEEEE. Trimming stripped 0 bases from V and 2 bases from J, with 5 bases between. CDR3 residues: CASSLGGNYGYTF. CDR3 in DNA: TGTGCCAGCAGCTTGGGAGGGAACTATGGCTACACCTTC.

This clonotype was counted at least ten times. The rearrangement joins TRBV11-2 to TRBJ2-5, with 12 bases matching TRBD2. CDR1 is SGHAT, CDR2 FQNNGV, per germline. This CDR3 region has 16 residues. J gave up 4 bases and V 1 base, and 4 bases lay outside the gene matches. For the CDR3, the DNA is TGTGCCAGCAGCTTAGGGACTAGCGGGAATGGAGAGACCCAGTACTTC. Protein product: CASSLGTSGNGETQYF.

Ten or more counts support this clonotype. The rearrangement links TRBV12-3 or TRBV12-4 to TRBJ2-7; either TRBD1 or TRBD2 may supply D (5 bases each). The V end lost 3 bases, the J end lost 3 bases, and 12 bases lay between the germline ends. The CDR3 loop spans 14 amino acids. The CDR3 sequence: CASSLGRVIYEQYF. In nucleotides, the CDR3 is TGTGCCAGCAGTTTGGGACGGGTAATCTACGAGCAGTACTTC.